The clone carrying this T cell receptor beta chain showed up just once. Its antigen is unknown. Run at survey level, the immunoSEQ assay was version v3.0. Sequencing had a target that covered roughly 40,000-50,000 T-cell genomes per sample. TCRdb keeps only in-frame clones here, not all; method: immunoSEQ multiplex PCR. The sample lists about 23,000 clones, 70% to 90% seen once, with roughly 6% in the top ten. HIV-positive participants were all treated in the United States. This specimen belongs to a study of long-term antiretroviral therapy in people with HIV. Points from the study as a whole: CDR3 length ranges were narrower in HIV repertoires than in controls. Before ART, certain clones expanded, and these dominated the repertoire at all time points.

Trimming stripped 0 bases from V and 0 bases from J, with 12 bases between. Germline assignment: CDR1 SGDLS and CDR2 YYNGEE. This CDR3 has 16 amino acids. Sequenced here: unsorted PBMCs, sampled 0.6 years after starting antiretroviral therapy. This TCR derives from a man aged 55 to 70 with HIV. The genes are TRBV9 and TRBJ2-5; D perhaps matches TRBD1 (5 bases). The CDR3 DNA is TGTGCCAGCAGCGTAGGGGGCAACCCAAACCAAGAGACCCAGTACTTC. Translating it yields CASSVGGNPNQETQYF.